This TCR beta chain stems from a study of regulatory dendritic cells for organ transplantation. This CDR3 is built from 15 residues. CDR1 and CDR2 (germline): LNHDA, SQIVND (reference sequence). Trimming removed 6 bases at V and 2 bases at J, with 13 bases between. A note on this clone: No antigen is known for it.

Study findings and constraints: Naive T cells showed high diversity, memory cells less, memory CD8+ least. Among resting subsets, memory CD8+ cells contained the most alloreactive clonotypes.

This table comes from immunoSEQ multiplex PCR, and its TCRdb copy is limited to in-frame clones, with some not included. The sample lists some 29,000 clones, over 60% occurring once. The clonotype was recovered from a human donor in good health. The sample taken for sequencing was memory CD4+ T cells from blood. Noted subset: CD45RO+ memory T cells. V is TRBV19 and J is TRBJ2-2; D gene unclear. The CDR3: CASSSKAINTGELFF. The DNA for the CDR3 is TGTGCCAGTAGCTCAAAGGCAATAAACACCGGGGAGCTGTTTTTT.